This T cell receptor (beta chain) was profiled in a study of regulatory T cells in long-lasting Graves disease. Findings and caveats of the study: Sharing of public clonotypes was greater in persistent patients (about 3,000) than in new patients (966). Graves' patients with persistent disease showed TCR diversity lower than patients newly diagnosed.

Construction of the TCR beta libraries employed iRepertoire HTBI primers in conjunction with Arm-PCR of CDR3 regions. One entry per CDR3 protein, called by TCRdb with MiXCR from the multiplex PCR reads. The sample lists hundreds of thousands of distinct CDR3 sequences; around 15% were seen once. The time point was: newly diagnosed GD, antithyroid drugs for less than 3 months. Scientists built the TCR library using RNA that was extracted from PBMCs. Details on this clonotype: Its antigen is not known.

The CDR3 runs 15 residues. The V gene end was trimmed by 3 bases and the J gene end by 5 bases; junction bases not matched to a gene: 6. Germline CDR1 is LNHNV and CDR2 is YYDKDF (reference sequence). These sequences were also reported in another study, on T cells in Graves' hyperthyroidism and ophthalmopathy. That work adds: The HTBI primer set served for first-round RT-PCR of the TCR CDR3.

The sequencing here drew on peripheral blood mononuclear cells (PBMCs), taken at new diagnosis, from a patient treated with antithyroid drugs. This chain links TRBV15 with TRBJ2-2, with 7 bases aligning to TRBD2. The receptor was derived from a woman aged 25 to 45 with Graves disease. The CDR3 DNA reads TGTGCCACCAGCAGGGGAGGGACTTGGACCGGGGAGCTGTTTTTT. Translation: CATSRGGTWTGELFF.